This T cell receptor (beta chain) was sequenced for a study of cytomegalovirus exposure and HLA in healthy donors. For the study at large: Genotyping of under 500 donors showed that around 86% belonged to the Caucasian-associated ancestry cluster. Overall study findings and caveats: Later, TCR association rates were found to vary by HLA locus, highest for DRB1 and lowest for HLA-C. Analysis was performed later, and it showed HLA-associated TCR beta chains to be more clonally expanded than equally common others. A likely sequencing artifact accounted for one observed cluster of highly shared sequence variants.

Amplification used 60 Vbeta primers and 13 Jbeta primers. Assay: immunoSEQ multiplex PCR; the TCRdb copy retains only in-frame clones and omits some. This repertoire shows just over 150,000 clones, around four fifths found once; its top ten account for around 1.3%. With respect to this clone: Its antigen remains unidentified.

The length of the CDR3 is 13 residues. Looked up from germline, CDR1 is SGHAT and CDR2 is FQNNGV. V lost 5 bases and J lost 2, with 9 bases in between. This sequence was found in a woman aged 30 to 39 in good health and CMV-seronegative. The specimen sequenced was PBMCs. V is TRBV11-2 and J is TRBJ1-1, with D tentatively TRBD1 (5 bases). CDR3 protein: CASSIRGNTEAFF. For the CDR3, the DNA is TGTGCCAGCAGCATTAGGGGAAACACTGAAGCTTTCTTT.